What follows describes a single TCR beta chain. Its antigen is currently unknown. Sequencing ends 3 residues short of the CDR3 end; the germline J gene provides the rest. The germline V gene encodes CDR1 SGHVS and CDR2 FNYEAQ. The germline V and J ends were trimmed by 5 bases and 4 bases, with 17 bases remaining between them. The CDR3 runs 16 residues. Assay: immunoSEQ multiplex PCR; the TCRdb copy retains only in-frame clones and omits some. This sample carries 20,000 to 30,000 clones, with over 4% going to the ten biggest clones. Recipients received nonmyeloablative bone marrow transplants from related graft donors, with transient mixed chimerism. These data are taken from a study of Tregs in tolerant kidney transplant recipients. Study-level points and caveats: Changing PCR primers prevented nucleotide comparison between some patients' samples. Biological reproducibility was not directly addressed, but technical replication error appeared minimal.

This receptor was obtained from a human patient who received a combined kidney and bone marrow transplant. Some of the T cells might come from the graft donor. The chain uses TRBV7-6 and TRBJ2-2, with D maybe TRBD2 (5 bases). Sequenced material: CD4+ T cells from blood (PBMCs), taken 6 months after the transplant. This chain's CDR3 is CASSLRERGATGELFF. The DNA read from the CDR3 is TGTGCCAGCAGCCTCCGGGAACGGGGTGCCACCGGGGAG. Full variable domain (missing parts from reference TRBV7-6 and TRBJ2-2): GAGVSQSPRYKVTKRGQDVALRCDPISGHVSLYWYRQALGQGPEFLTYFNYEAQQDKSGLPNDRFSAERPEGSISTLTIQRTEQRDSAMYRCASSLRERGATGELFFGEGSRLTVL.